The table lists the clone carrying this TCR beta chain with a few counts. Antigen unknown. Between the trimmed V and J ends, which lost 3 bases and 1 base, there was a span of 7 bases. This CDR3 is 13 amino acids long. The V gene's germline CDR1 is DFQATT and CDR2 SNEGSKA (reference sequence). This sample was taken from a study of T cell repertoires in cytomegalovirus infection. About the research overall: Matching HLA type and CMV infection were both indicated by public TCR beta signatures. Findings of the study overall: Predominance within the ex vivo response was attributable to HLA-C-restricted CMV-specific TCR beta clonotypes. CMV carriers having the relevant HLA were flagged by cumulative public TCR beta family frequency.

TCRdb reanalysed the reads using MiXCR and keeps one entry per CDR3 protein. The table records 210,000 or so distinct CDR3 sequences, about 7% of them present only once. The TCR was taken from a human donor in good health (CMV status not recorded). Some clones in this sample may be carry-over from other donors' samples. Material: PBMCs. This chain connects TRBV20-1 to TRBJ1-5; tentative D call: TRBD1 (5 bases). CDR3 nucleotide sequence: TGCAGTGCTAGCGGGGACAGCAATCAGCCCCAGCATTTT. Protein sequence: CSASGDSNQPQHF.